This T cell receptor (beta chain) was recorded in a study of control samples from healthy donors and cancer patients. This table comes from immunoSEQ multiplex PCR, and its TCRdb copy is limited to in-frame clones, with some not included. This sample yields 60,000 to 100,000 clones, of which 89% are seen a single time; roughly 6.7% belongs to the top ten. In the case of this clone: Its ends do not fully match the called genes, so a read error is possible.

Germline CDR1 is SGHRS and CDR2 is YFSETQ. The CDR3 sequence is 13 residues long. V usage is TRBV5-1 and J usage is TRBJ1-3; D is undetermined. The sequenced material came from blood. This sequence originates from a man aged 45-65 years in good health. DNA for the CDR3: TGCGCCAGCAGCTTGGCCGGTTCGGCAGCGTGGGATTTT. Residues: CASSLAGSAAWDF.